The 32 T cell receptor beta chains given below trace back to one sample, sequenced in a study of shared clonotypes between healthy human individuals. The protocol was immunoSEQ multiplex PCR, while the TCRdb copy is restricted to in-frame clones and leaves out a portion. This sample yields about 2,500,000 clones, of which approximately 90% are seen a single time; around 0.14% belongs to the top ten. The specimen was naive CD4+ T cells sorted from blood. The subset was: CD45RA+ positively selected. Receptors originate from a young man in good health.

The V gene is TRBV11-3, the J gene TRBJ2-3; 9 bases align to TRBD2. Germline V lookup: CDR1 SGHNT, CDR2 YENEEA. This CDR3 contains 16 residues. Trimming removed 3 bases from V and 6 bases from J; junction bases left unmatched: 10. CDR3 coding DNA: TGTGCCAGCAGCTTCGGTCAACCGGGACTAGCTGATACGCAGTATTTT. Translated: CASSFGQPGLADTQYF. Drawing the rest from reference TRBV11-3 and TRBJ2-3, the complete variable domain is EAGVVQSPRYKIIEKKQPVAFWCNPISGHNTLYWYLQNLGQGPELLIRYENEEAVDDSQLPKDRFSAERLKGVDSTLKIQPAELGDSAVYLCASSFGQPGLADTQYFGPGTRLTVL.

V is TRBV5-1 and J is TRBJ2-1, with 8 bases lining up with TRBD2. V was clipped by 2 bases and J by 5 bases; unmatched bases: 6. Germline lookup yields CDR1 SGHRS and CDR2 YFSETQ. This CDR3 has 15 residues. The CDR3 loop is CASSLDGRVHNEQFF. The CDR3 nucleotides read TGCGCCAGCAGCTTAGACGGGAGGGTCCACAATGAGCAGTTCTTC.

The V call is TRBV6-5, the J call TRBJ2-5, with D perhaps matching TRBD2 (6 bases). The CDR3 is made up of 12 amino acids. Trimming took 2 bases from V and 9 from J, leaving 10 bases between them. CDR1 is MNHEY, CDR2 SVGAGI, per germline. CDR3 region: CASSYRRGSQYF. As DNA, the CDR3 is TGTGCCAGCAGTTACAGGAGGGGATCCCAGTACTTC.

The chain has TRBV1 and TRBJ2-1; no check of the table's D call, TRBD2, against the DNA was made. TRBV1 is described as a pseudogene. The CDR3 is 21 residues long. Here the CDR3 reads CTSSQETNRGLAGVIYNEQFF. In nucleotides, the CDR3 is TGCACCAGCAGCCAAGAAACCAACCGCGGACTAGCGGGGGTTATCTACAATGAGCAGTTCTTC.

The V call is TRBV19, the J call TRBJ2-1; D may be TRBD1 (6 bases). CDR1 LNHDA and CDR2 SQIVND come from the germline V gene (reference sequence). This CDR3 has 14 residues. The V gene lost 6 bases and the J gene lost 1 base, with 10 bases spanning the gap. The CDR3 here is CASRTGWSYNEQFF. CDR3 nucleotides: TGTGCCAGTAGAACAGGGTGGTCCTACAATGAGCAGTTCTTC.

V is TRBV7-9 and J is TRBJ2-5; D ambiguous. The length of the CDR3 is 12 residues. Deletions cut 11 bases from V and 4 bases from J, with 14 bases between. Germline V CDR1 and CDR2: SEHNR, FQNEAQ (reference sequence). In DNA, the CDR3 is TGTGCCTCCTGTTTTAGTAGAGAGACCCAGTACTTC. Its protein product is CASCFSRETQYF.

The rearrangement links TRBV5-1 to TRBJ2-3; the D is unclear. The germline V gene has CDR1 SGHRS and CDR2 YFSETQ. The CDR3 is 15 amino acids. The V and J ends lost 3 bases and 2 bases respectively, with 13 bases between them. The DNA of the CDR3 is TGCGCCAGCAGCTCAACTCCCCTAGTCACAGATACGCAGTATTTT. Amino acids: CASSSTPLVTDTQYF.

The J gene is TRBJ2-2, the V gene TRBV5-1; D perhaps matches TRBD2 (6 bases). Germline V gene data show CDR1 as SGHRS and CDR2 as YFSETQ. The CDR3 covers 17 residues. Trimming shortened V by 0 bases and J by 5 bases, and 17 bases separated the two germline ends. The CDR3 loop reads CASSLDDREIGTGELFF. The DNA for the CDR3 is TGCGCCAGCAGCTTGGATGATCGGGAGATTGGGACCGGGGAGCTGTTTTTT.

CDR3 residues: CASSQDNPGAWTNEKLFF. The CDR3 nucleotides are TGTGCCAGCAGCCAAGATAATCCCGGGGCATGGACTAATGAAAAACTGTTTTTT. The chain couples TRBV14 to TRBJ1-4, with D perhaps matching TRBD1 (5 bases). This CDR3 has 18 residues. The germline V gene has CDR1 SGHDN and CDR2 FVKESK. V lost 0 bases and J lost 2, with 16 bases in between.

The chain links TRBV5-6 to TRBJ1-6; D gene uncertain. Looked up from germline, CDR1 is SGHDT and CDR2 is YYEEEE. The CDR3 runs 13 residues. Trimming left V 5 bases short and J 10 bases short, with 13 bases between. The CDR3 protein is CASRGSKESPLHF. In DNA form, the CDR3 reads TGTGCCAGCAGGGGCAGCAAGGAATCACCCCTCCACTTT.

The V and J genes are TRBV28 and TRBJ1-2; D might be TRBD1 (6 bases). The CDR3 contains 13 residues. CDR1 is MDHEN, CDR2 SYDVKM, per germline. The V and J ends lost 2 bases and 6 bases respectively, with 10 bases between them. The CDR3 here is CASSLGDIHGYTF. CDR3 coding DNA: TGTGCCAGCAGTTTAGGGGACATACATGGCTACACCTTC.

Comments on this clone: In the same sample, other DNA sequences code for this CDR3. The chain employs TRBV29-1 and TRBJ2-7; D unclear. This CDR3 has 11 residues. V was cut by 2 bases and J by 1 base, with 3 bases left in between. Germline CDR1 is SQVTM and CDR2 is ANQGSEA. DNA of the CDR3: TGCAGCGTTGAATTGTCCTACGAGCAGTACTTC. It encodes CSVELSYEQYF.

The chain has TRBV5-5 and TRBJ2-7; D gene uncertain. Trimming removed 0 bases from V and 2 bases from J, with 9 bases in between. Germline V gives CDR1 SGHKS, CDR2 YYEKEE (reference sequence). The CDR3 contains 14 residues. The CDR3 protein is CASSLGRLPYEQYF. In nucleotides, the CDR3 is TGTGCCAGCAGCTTGGGACGGTTGCCCTACGAGCAGTACTTC.

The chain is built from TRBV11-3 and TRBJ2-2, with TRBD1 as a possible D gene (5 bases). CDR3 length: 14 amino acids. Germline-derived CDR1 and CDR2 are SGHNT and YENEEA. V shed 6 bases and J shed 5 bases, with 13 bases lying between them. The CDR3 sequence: CASRYRSWTGELFF. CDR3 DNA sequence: TGTGCCAGCAGATACAGGAGTTGGACCGGGGAGCTGTTTTTT. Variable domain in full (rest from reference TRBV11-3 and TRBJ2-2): EAGVVQSPRYKIIEKKQPVAFWCNPISGHNTLYWYLQNLGQGPELLIRYENEEAVDDSQLPKDRFSAERLKGVDSTLKIQPAELGDSAVYLCASRYRSWTGELFFGEGSRLTVL.

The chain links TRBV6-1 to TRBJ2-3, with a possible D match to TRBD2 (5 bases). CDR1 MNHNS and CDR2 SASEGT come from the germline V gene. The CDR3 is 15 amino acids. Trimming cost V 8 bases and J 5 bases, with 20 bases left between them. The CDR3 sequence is CASEGGGLLRDTQYF. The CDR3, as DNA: TGTGCCAGCGAAGGAGGCGGGCTCCTAAGAGATACGCAGTATTTT.

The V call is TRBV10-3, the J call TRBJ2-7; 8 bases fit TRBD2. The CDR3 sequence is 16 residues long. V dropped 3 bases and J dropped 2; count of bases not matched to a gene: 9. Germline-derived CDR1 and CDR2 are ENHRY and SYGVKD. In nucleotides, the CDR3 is TGTGCCATCAGTGATTTCCCACTAGCGGATACCTACGAGCAGTACTTC. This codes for CAISDFPLADTYEQYF.

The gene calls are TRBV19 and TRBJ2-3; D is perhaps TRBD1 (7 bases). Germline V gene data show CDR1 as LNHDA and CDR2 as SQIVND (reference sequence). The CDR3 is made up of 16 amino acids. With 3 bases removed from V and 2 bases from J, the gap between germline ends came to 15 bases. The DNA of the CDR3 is TGTGCCAGTAGTATCGGCCAGGGGGGAACCACAGATACGCAGTATTTT. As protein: CASSIGQGGTTDTQYF.

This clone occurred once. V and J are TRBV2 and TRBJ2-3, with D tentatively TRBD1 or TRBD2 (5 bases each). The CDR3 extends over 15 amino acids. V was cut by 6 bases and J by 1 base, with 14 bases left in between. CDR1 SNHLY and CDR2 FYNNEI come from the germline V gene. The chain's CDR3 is CASSPQDGGTDTQYF. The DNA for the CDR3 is TGTGCCAGCAGCCCACAGGACGGGGGCACAGATACGCAGTATTTT.

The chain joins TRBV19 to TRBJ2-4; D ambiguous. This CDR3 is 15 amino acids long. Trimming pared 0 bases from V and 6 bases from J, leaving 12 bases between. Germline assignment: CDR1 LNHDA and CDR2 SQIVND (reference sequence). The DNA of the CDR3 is TGTGCCAGTAGTATAGATCTAGGGCAGGTAAACATTCAGTACTTC. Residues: CASSIDLGQVNIQYF. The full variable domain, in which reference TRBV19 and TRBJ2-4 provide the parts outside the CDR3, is DGGITQSPKYLFRKEGQNVTLSCEQNLNHDAMYWYRQDPGQGLRLIYYSQIVNDFQKGDIAEGYSVSREKKESFPLTVTSAQKNPTAFYLCASSIDLGQVNIQYFGAGTRLSVL.

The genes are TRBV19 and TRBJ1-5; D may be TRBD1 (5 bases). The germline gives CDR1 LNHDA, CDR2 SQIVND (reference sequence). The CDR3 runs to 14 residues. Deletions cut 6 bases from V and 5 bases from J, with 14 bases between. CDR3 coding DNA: TGTGCCAGTAGCCTCAACTGGGGGGATCAGCCCCAGCATTTT. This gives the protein CASSLNWGDQPQHF. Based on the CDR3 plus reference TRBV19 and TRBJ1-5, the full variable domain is DGGITQSPKYLFRKEGQNVTLSCEQNLNHDAMYWYRQDPGQGLRLIYYSQIVNDFQKGDIAEGYSVSREKKESFPLTVTSAQKNPTAFYLCASSLNWGDQPQHFGDGTRLSIL.

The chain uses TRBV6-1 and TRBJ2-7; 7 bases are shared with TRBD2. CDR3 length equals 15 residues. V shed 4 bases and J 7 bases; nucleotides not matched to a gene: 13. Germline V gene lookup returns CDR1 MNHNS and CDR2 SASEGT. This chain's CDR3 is CASSVEYGTGGEQYF. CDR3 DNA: TGTGCCAGCAGTGTAGAGTACGGGACGGGGGGAGAGCAGTACTTC.

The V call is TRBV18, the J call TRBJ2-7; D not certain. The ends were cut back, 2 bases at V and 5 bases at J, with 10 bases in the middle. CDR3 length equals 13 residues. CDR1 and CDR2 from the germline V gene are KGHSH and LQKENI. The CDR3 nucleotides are TGTGCCAGCTCACCAAGCCCTGGTGACGAGCAGTACTTC. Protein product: CASSPSPGDEQYF. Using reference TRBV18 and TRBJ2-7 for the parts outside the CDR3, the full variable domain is NAGVMQNPRHLVRRRGQEARLRCSPMKGHSHVYWYRQLPEEGLKFMVYLQKENIIDESGMPKERFSAEFPKEGPSILRIQQVVRGDSAAYFCASSPSPGDEQYFGPGTRLTVT.

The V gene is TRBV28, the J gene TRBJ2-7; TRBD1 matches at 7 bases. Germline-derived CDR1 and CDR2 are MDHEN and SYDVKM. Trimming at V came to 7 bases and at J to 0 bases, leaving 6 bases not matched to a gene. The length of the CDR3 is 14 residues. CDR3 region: CASNPGQFSYEQYF. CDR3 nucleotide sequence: TGTGCCAGCAACCCGGGACAGTTCTCCTACGAGCAGTACTTC. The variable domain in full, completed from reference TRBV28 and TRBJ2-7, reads DVKVTQSSRYLVKRTGEKVFLECVQDMDHENMFWYRQDPGLGLRLIYFSYDVKMKEKGDIPEGYSVSREKKERFSLILESASTNQTSMYLCASNPGQFSYEQYFGPGTRLTVT.

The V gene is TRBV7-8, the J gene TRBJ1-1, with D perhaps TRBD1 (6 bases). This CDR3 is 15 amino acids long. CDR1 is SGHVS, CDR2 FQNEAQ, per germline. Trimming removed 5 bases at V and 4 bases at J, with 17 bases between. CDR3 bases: TGTGCCAGCAGCCCAGGGGCGGGGAGGACCACTGAAGCTTTCTTT. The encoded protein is CASSPGAGRTTEAFF. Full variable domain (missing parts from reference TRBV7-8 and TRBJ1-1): GAGVSQSPRYKVAKRGQDVALRCDPISGHVSLFWYQQALGQGPEFLTYFQNEAQLDKSGLPSDRFFAERPEGSVSTLKIQRTQQEDSAVYLCASSPGAGRTTEAFFGQGTRLTVV.

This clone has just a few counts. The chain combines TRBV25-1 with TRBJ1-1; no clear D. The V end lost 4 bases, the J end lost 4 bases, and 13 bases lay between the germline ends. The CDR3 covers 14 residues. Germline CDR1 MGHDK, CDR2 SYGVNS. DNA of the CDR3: TGTGCCAGCAGTGCGGCGTTAGGGATCACTGAAGCTTTCTTT. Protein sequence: CASSAALGITEAFF.

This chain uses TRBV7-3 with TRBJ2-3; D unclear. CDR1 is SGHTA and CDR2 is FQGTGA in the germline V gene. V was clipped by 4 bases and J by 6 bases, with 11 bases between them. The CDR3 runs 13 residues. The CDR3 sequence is CASSSVREDTQYF. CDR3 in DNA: TGTGCCAGCAGCTCCGTTCGTGAGGATACGCAGTATTTT. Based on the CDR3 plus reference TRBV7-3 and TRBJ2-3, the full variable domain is GAGVSQTPSNKVTEKGKYVELRCDPISGHTALYWYRQSLGQGPEFLIYFQGTGAADDSGLPNDRFFAVRPEGSVSTLKIQRTERGDSAVYLCASSSVREDTQYFGPGTRLTVL.

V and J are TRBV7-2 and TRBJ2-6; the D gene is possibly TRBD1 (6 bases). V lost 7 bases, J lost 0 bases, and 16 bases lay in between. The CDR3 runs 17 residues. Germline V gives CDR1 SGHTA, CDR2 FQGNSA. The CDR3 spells CASTLNRAGSGANVLTF. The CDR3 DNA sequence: TGTGCCAGCACCCTAAACAGGGCTGGCTCTGGGGCCAACGTCCTGACTTTC.

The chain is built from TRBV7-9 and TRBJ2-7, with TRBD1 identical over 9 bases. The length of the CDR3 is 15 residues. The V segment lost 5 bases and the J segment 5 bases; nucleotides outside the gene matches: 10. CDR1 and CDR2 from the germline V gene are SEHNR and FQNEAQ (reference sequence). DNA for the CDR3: TGTGCCAGCAGCCCCGATGGGACAGGGATCAACGAGCAGTACTTC. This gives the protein CASSPDGTGINEQYF.

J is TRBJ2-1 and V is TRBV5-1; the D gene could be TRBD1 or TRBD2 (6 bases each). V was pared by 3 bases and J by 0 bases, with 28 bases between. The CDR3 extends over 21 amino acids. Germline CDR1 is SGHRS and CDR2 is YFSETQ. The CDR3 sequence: CASSSQIGGRGGISSYNEQFF. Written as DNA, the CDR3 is TGCGCCAGCAGCTCGCAAATCGGGGGCCGAGGCGGGATCAGCTCCTACAATGAGCAGTTCTTC.

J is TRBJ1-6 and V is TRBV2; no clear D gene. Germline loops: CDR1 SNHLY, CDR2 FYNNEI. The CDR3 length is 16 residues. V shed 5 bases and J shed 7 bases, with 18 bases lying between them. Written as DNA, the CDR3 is TGTGCCAGCAGTTTTCCTAGAGGTGATGGGAATTCACCCCTCCACTTT. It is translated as CASSFPRGDGNSPLHF. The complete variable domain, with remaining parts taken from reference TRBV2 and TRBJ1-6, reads EPEVTQTPSHQVTQMGQEVILRCVPISNHLYFYWYRQILGQKVEFLVSFYNNEISEKSEIFDDQFSVERPDGSNFTLKIRSTKLEDSAMYFCASSFPRGDGNSPLHFGNGTRLTVT.

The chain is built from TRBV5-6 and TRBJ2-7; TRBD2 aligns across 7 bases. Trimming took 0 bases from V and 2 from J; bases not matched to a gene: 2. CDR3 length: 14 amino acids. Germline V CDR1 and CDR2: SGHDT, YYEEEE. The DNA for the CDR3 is TGTGCCAGCAGCTTGGAGCGGGGTGCCTACGAGCAGTACTTC. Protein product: CASSLERGAYEQYF.

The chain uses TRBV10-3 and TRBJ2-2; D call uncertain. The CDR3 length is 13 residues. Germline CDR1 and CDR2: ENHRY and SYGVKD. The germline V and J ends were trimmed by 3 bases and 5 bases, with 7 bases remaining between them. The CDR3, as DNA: TGTGCCATCAGTGATATGACGACCGGGGAGCTGTTTTTT. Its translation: CAISDMTTGELFF.